This T cell receptor (beta chain) was profiled in a study of T-cell reconstitution after alpha-beta-depleted transplantation in children. Germline CDR1 is MNHEY and CDR2 is SMNVEV (reference sequence). V was clipped by 7 bases and J by 0 bases, with 8 bases between them. The CDR3 consists of 13 residues. This sample's TCRbeta library carried unique molecular identifier barcodes. From the PCR reads, TCRdb called clonotypes with MiXCR, one entry per CDR3 protein. The repertoire includes almost 400,000 distinct CDR3 sequences, roughly 22% of them detected once, and less than 4.5% sits in the top ten. V usage is TRBV27 and J usage is TRBJ2-3, with unresolved D. The sample here was PBMCs from the stem cell graft donor, taken from the stem cell graft. The receptor was derived from a human donor who donated a stem cell graft to a child with acute myeloid leukemia. The CDR3 coding sequence is TGTGCCAGCAAAGCTACCAGCACAGATACGCAGTATTTT. Its translation is CASKATSTDTQYF.